This T cell receptor (beta chain) was identified in a study of T cell responses to AZD1222 COVID-19 vaccine (dated by TCRdb to the early 2020s). Regarding the research as a whole: AZD1222 recipients with second doses at about 4 weeks or about 12 weeks were pooled, because spike-specific TCR depth and breadth did not differ between schedules. Trial participants were enrolled by age into subgroups of 18-55, 56-69 and 70-plus years, and about 150, 27 and 61 TCR-sequenced participants, respectively, were included in these subgroups. TCR sequencing covered some 250 trial participants: approximately 200 given two doses of AZD1222 and 26 given two doses of MenACWY control vaccine. Points the paper makes about the study in general: A significant rise in spike-specific TCR breadth and depth was observed after two AZD1222 doses relative to day 0 and relative to MenACWY recipients. The 56-69-year group was small, and its depth increase did not reach significance, likely because of low power. Because no samples from the day 14 peak response were available, repertoires could be characterized only after the peak T cell response. Conclusions about previously exposed vaccinees were limited because only a handful of AZD1222 recipients were SARS-CoV-2 seropositive at baseline. The whole spike protein was spanned by vaccine-associated CD4 TCRs, and dominant responses were seen in regions 160-218 and 743-854. Epitopes outside the regions mutated in the B.1.351 and B.1.1.7 variants were reportedly recognized by nearly half of the unique spike-specific TCRs. Participants were mostly white British, with more females than males. The authors suggested clonal diversity may have been underestimated.

What the time point label conveys for this sample: baseline before first vaccination. Vaccinee samples were obtained from the UK trials COV001 and COV002, which included a single-blind randomized controlled phase 2/3 trial of AZD1222 (ChAdOx1 nCoV-19) in healthy adults. For TCRbeta chain sequencing, PBMC samples were collected from trial participants at day 0 and at day 28 after the second dose. On this clone itself: What this receptor recognizes is not known. Qualities for individual bases were not recorded, and no much larger clone is one base off.

The CDR3 regions of human TCRbeta chains were analyzed by immunosequencing. The paper's data handling went like this. Repertoire TCRs were checked for matches against a reference library of SARS-CoV-2-specific TCRs that had been generated using the MIRA antigen-specificity platform. Breadth meant the fraction of unique TCRs that were SARS-CoV-2-associated, whereas depth meant the fraction of total T cells that were SARS-CoV-2-associated. Each spike-specific TCR was assigned to its reactive spike region and to a CD4 or CD8 class using the MIRA data. Log10-transformed breadth and depth values were compared by one-way ANOVA with Sidak's multiple comparisons tests. TCRdb provides this immuneACCESS table in a form limited to in-frame rearrangements. Some clones are lacking; in checked studies, under half of them reflect an unresolved V gene, and why the rest are absent is not known. D and trimming were read from the DNA, whereas the V and J calls and clone size are those reported in that table. A total of over 150,000 clones appear in this sample, over 75% of them only once. The ten top clones hold approximately 2.9% of the sample.

In the germline V gene, CDR1 corresponds to SGDLS and CDR2 to YYNGEE. V is clipped by 4 bases and J by 7 bases, and the sequence between their germline boundaries is 15 bases long. From the cysteine through the phenylalanine, the CDR3 covers 13 amino acids. Only the CDR3 DNA stays, 39 bases, in frame from base 1. The receptor was derived from an adult in good health. The sample here was peripheral blood, taken on day 0 of AZD1222 vaccination. The chain couples TRBV9 to TRBJ2-7; too little of a D gene remains to name it. The DNA reads as follows: TGTGCCAGCAGCCCGGGTCCCCTCAAGGAGCAGTACTTC. It specifies CASSPGPLKEQYF.